The present entry profiles one T cell receptor beta chain with its context. This entry belongs to a study of blood T cell repertoires in COVID-19. Authors' analysis steps: Estimation of nucleated cell counts relied on the amplification of reference gene primers. Data came from immunoSEQ multiplex PCR; TCRdb stores just in-frame clones and leaves some out. That table supplies the V and J calls and clone size; D and trimming were determined from the DNA. This repertoire shows roughly 250,000 clones, around 89% found once; its top ten account for 0.7% to 0.9%. The V gene lost 8 bases and the J gene lost 8 bases, with 15 bases spanning the gap. Germline V gene sequence: CDR1 WNHNN, CDR2 SYGVQD (reference sequence). The CDR3 covers 13 residues.

The sequence came from a man between 25 and 39 years old with acute or convalescent COVID-19. The sequenced sample was peripheral blood. This chain links TRBV10-1 with TRBJ1-4; TRBD1 is a possible D gene (6 bases). CDR3 protein: CASADSMGEKLFF. The CDR3 bases are TGCGCCAGCGCGGACAGCATGGGAGAAAAACTGTTTTTT.